One sample yielded the 5 T cell receptor beta chains listed below, sequenced in a study of response to subunit inactivated influenza vaccine. A single record per CDR3 protein comes from TCRdb applying MiXCR to the RT-PCR reads. The sample has 150,000 to 200,000 distinct CDR3 sequences, roughly 10% seen once. Sequencing used non-naive T cells sorted from PBMCs, obtained 40 to 50 days after vaccination. These receptor sequences come from a man aged 45-65 years who received an inactivated influenza vaccine.

This clonotype showed up just a few times. V usage is TRBV20-1 and J usage is TRBJ1-6; 7 positions match TRBD1. The CDR3 runs to 13 residues. The V segment lost 3 bases and the J segment 10 bases; nucleotides outside the gene matches: 6. Germline CDR1 DFQATT, CDR2 SNEGSKA (reference sequence). Here the CDR3 reads CSARVTGESPLHF. CDR3 bases: TGCAGTGCTAGGGTTACAGGGGAATCACCCCTCCACTTT.

This clonotype has more than one count but fewer than ten. The V gene is TRBV6-1, the J gene TRBJ2-7; 11 bases align to TRBD1. V lost 6 bases, J lost 9 bases, and 7 bases stayed unmatched. This CDR3 comprises 13 residues. CDR1 and CDR2 (germline): MNHNS, SASEGT. The CDR3 is CASRDRGPSGQYF. The CDR3 nucleotides read TGTGCCAGCAGGGACAGGGGGCCCTCGGGGCAGTACTTC.

Many counts were recorded for this clonotype. The chain links TRBV7-2 to TRBJ2-7; D remains ambiguous. Per germline, CDR1 SGHTA and CDR2 FQGNSA. CDR3 length: 17 residues. V lost 2 bases to trimming and J lost 0 bases, with 17 bases between them. CDR3 protein: CASSLSARPYSSYEQYF. CDR3 nucleotides: TGTGCCAGCAGCTTATCGGCCAGGCCATATAGCTCCTACGAGCAGTACTTC.

This clonotype was observed once. The chain is built from TRBV18 and TRBJ1-1, with 10 nucleotides matching TRBD1. The germline V gene encodes CDR1 KGHSH and CDR2 LQKENI. The V gene end was trimmed by 4 bases and the J gene end by 9 bases; junction bases not matched to a gene: 5. The CDR3 is 13 residues long. The CDR3 loop is CASSLGDRGKAFF. CDR3 nucleotides: TGTGCCAGCTCACTTGGGGACAGGGGAAAAGCTTTCTTT.

This clonotype was recorded only once. Being one base from a much bigger clone, this may be a read error. The V gene is TRBV12-3 or TRBV12-4, the J gene TRBJ2-1, with 8 bases fitting TRBD1. This CDR3 spans 13 amino acids. The V gene end was trimmed by 9 bases and the J gene end by 4 bases; junction bases not matched to a gene: 5. CDR3 region: CARRTGPYNEQFF. In nucleotides, the CDR3 is TGTGCCAGAAGGACAGGGCCGTACAATGAGCAGTTCTTC.